The clone carrying this T cell receptor (beta chain) has more than one count but fewer than ten. The germline V gene has CDR1 DFQATT and CDR2 SNEGSKA (reference sequence). V gave up 2 bases and J gave up 2 bases; unmatched junction bases: 2. The CDR3 length is 15 residues. This sample was included in a study of patients and donors after allogeneic stem cell transplantation. Using its own MiXCR run on the RT-PCR reads, TCRdb lists one record per CDR3 protein. The sample contains about 960,000 distinct CDR3 sequences, approximately 19% of which appear only once. The genes are TRBV20-1 and TRBJ1-5, with TRBD1 matching over 11 bases. Sequencing was done on a sample of blood, either unsorted or a sorted T cell fraction (not recorded which). This clonotype was obtained from a human donor who was either an allogeneic HSCT recipient or a stem cell or donor lymphocyte infusion donor (not recorded which). It is not recorded whose cells these are; they may come from a transplant donor. The CDR3 reads CSARRTGGRNQPQHF. The CDR3 DNA follows: TGCAGTGCTAGAAGGACAGGGGGCCGCAATCAGCCCCAGCATTTT.